The 17 T cell receptor beta chains listed next were all sequenced from one sample in a study of blood T cells in healthy people across ages. Together with a sample-barcoded 5' primer, a J-beta primer mix was included in a second PCR lasting 7 to 11 cycles. TCRdb analysed the 5' RACE reads with MiXCR anew, one entry per CDR3 protein. This table holds 540,000 or so distinct CDR3 sequences, less than 25% found once. This sample also belongs to another study, concerning T cells of mothers and their children.

Sample: blood. Source of these receptors: a boy younger than 18 in good health.

This clonotype was found a few times. The chain couples TRBV29-1 to TRBJ2-5; the match to TRBD1 covers 8 bases. Trimming at V came to 3 bases and at J to 11 bases, leaving 11 bases not matched to a gene. Per germline, CDR1 SQVTM and CDR2 ANQGSEA. The CDR3 loop spans 13 amino acids. CDR3 protein: CSVEFGQGLEQYF. CDR3 DNA sequence: TGCAGCGTTGAGTTTGGACAGGGTTTAGAGCAGTACTTC.

The chain's CDR3 is CSAPGTSGSIGGTSGETQYF. The CDR3, as DNA: TGCAGTGCCCCCGGGACTAGCGGGAGTATAGGTGGGACCTCAGGAGAGACCCAGTACTTC. The chain has TRBV20-1 and TRBJ2-7; 14 bases map to TRBD2. The J call is in doubt because the DNA end fits TRBJ2-5 better. CDR1 and CDR2 from the germline V gene are DFQATT and SNEGSKA (reference sequence). This CDR3 is 20 amino acids long.

Concerning this clonotype: One end of the junction varies from germline; a read error may be responsible. The J gene is TRBJ2-2, the V gene TRBV4-3, with 13 bases that match TRBD2. This CDR3 spans 15 amino acids. Germline values: CDR1 LGHNA, CDR2 YSLEER. In nucleotides, the CDR3 is TGCGCCAGCGGCCAACTAGCGGGGGGGCCCGGGGAGCTGTTTTTT. Translation gives CASGQLAGGPGELFF.

This clonotype was counted only a few times. The V and J genes are TRBV29-1 and TRBJ2-1; D is possibly TRBD1 or TRBD2 (6 bases each). V lost 7 bases to trimming and J lost 0 bases, with 13 bases between them. The CDR3 spans 14 residues. Per the germline V gene, CDR1 is SQVTM and CDR2 is ANQGSEA. CDR3 amino acids: CSGWGAGSYNEQFF. The CDR3 bases are TGCAGCGGCTGGGGGGCAGGCTCCTACAATGAGCAGTTCTTC.

The chain carries TRBV3-1 and TRBJ2-5; 11 bases match TRBD2. The V and J ends lost 8 bases and 0 bases, in that order; junction bases with no gene match: 8. CDR1 is LGHDT and CDR2 is YNNKEL in the germline V gene (reference sequence). The CDR3 extends over 16 amino acids. The DNA of the CDR3 is TGTGCCAGCGCTACTAGCGGGAGTTCGTACCAAGAGACCCAGTACTTC. The encoded protein is CASATSGSSYQETQYF.

This clonotype was counted at least ten times. This chain connects TRBV7-2 to TRBJ2-2; 12 positions match TRBD2. There are 18 residues in the CDR3. CDR1 is SGHTA, CDR2 FQGNSA, per germline. After removal of 5 bases from V and 5 bases from J, the junction contained 12 bases not matched to a gene. CDR3 sequence (DNA): TGTGCCAGCAGCGTACTAGCGGGGGGTATACCGGGGACCGGGGAGCTGTTTTTT. As protein: CASSVLAGGIPGTGELFF.

This chain links TRBV27 with TRBJ2-1; D is unresolved. The CDR3 sequence is 16 residues long. Trimming cost V 4 bases and J 0 bases, with 13 bases left between them. Germline CDR1 is MNHEY and CDR2 is SMNVEV (reference sequence). The CDR3 DNA sequence: TGTGCCAGCAGTTCCCGACCGCCCTACTCCTACAATGAGCAGTTCTTC. This gives the protein CASSSRPPYSYNEQFF.

This clonotype was observed a few times. At one end, the junction sequence differs from germline, possibly due to a read error. V and J are TRBV4-1 and TRBJ2-7; D is unresolved. There are 15 residues in the CDR3. Germline assignment: CDR1 MGHRA and CDR2 YSYEKL. CDR3 loop: CAGSQVLEGGYEQYF. The CDR3 bases are TGCGCCGGCAGCCAAGTCCTAGAAGGCGGCTACGAGCAGTACTTC.

The rearrangement uses TRBV29-1 and TRBJ1-2; 7 bases are a match to TRBD1. V gave up 2 bases and J gave up 4 bases; unmatched junction bases: 7. The germline CDR1 and CDR2 sequences are SQVTM and ANQGSEA. The CDR3 covers 14 residues. The CDR3 sequence: CSVENPGQSYGYTF. Written as DNA, the CDR3 is TGCAGCGTTGAAAACCCGGGACAGTCCTATGGCTACACCTTC.

This chain connects TRBV6-2 or TRBV6-3 to TRBJ2-1, with D hard to call. The CDR3 sequence is 16 residues long. CDR1 and CDR2 (germline): MNHEY, SVGEGT. Between the trimmed V and J ends, which lost 4 bases and 2 bases, there was a span of 15 bases. The CDR3 region is CASSLSAATAYNEQFF. The CDR3 DNA follows: TGTGCCAGCAGTTTGTCGGCGGCGACCGCCTACAATGAGCAGTTCTTC.

The chain has TRBV6-2 or TRBV6-3 and TRBJ1-1, with D unresolved. Germline CDR1 is MNHEY and CDR2 is SVGEGT. The CDR3 sequence is 15 residues long. Trimming left V 4 bases short and J 2 bases short, with 14 bases between. The CDR3 nucleotides are TGTGCCAGCAGTTTCCCCCAAACAGCCAACACTGAAGCTTTCTTT. Translated, it gives CASSFPQTANTEAFF.

This clonotype was seen many times. This sequence joins TRBV7-9 and TRBJ2-1; 8 bases are a match to TRBD2. Trimming at V came to 5 bases and at J to 7 bases, leaving 1 base not matched to a gene. Germline V gene lookup returns CDR1 SEHNR and CDR2 FQNEAQ (reference sequence). CDR3 length: 12 amino acids. This CDR3 reads CASSPSGNEQFF. In DNA, the CDR3 is TGTGCCAGCAGCCCTAGCGGGAATGAGCAGTTCTTC.

The J gene is TRBJ2-7, the V gene TRBV3-1; either TRBD1 or TRBD2 may supply D (5 bases each). V lost 0 bases, J lost 6 bases, and 9 bases lay in between. Germline-derived CDR1 and CDR2 are LGHDT and YNNKEL (reference sequence). The CDR3 length is 13 residues. The CDR3: CASSQDRGTEQYF. CDR3 nucleotides: TGTGCCAGCAGCCAAGACCGAGGGACCGAGCAGTACTTC.

This clonotype was observed many times. This rearrangement joins TRBV7-6 to TRBJ1-4; tentative D call: TRBD1 (5 bases). The CDR3 consists of 15 residues. V lost 5 bases, J lost 3 bases, and 13 bases lay in between. Germline V lookup: CDR1 SGHVS, CDR2 FNYEAQ. The CDR3 region has the DNA TGTGCCAGCAGCCGAGATCAGGGCTCTAATGAAAAACTGTTTTTT. Protein sequence: CASSRDQGSNEKLFF.

To note about this clonotype: One junction end disagrees with the germline gene, perhaps due to a read error. The chain links TRBV25-1 to TRBJ2-7; 7 bases agree with TRBD1. This CDR3 region has 19 residues. CDR1 MGHDK and CDR2 SYGVNS come from the germline V gene. The CDR3 spells CASSDVLGTEISSSYEQYF. The CDR3 DNA sequence: TGTGCCAGCAGCGATGTCCTTGGGACAGAGATCTCTAGCTCCTACGAACAGTACTTC.

V usage is TRBV5-8 and J usage is TRBJ2-5, with TRBD1 identical over 11 bases. The last part of the DNA fits TRBJ2-1 better; the J call may be wrong. The germline V gene encodes CDR1 SGHTS and CDR2 YDEGEE. This CDR3 comprises 14 residues. As DNA, the CDR3 is TGTGCCAGCAGCCGACGGACAGGGGGCGATGAGCAGTTCTTC. Protein: CASSRRTGGDEQFF.

This chain links TRBV4-3 with TRBJ1-2; D is perhaps TRBD1 (6 bases). The CDR3 totals 13 residues. Trimming shortened V by 8 bases and J by 5 bases, and 15 bases separated the two germline ends. Germline V CDR1 and CDR2: LGHNA, YSLEER. The CDR3 reads CASGSDRFYGYTF. CDR3 nucleotide sequence: TGCGCCAGCGGATCCGACAGGTTTTATGGCTACACCTTC.